This is a list of T cell receptor beta chains from one sample in a study of blood T cell repertoires in COVID-19. Using immunoSEQ multiplex PCR, the repertoire was profiled, and TCRdb retains in-frame clones only, with some absent. The data show about 230,000 clones, with 65% to 90% seen just once and less than 8% held by the top ten. Sample: peripheral blood. These receptor sequences come from a woman aged 50 to 60 with acute or convalescent COVID-19. Both conserved end residues are part of each CDR3. The D gene is left open where the match is weak. Rows give clone size only sometimes, using once, few, many, or a class for an expanded clone.

d_call clone_size j_call v_call cdr3_nt cdr3_aa
NA NA TRBJ2-7 TRBV24-1 TGTGCCACCAGTGATGTGGGGAGCGAGCAGTACTTC CATSDVGSEQYF
NA NA TRBJ1-1 TRBV20-1 TGCAGTGCTGAACGTCAAACGCGGGCTTTCTTT CSAERQTRAFF
TRBD1 NA TRBJ1-5 TRBV28 TGTGCCAGCAGTCGGGACAGGGGGCTCCTCGATCAGCCCCAGCATTTT CASSRDRGLLDQPQHF
NA NA TRBJ2-7 TRBV5-4 TGTGCCAGCAGCCCTTCTAACGGTCCCTACGAGCAGTACTTC CASSPSNGPYEQYF
TRBD1 NA TRBJ2-1 TRBV25-1 TGTGCCAGCAGTGAATTCTTCAGGGACAGTGTGGGCTACAATGAGCAGTTCTTC CASSEFFRDSVGYNEQFF
TRBD1 NA TRBJ1-5 TRBV20-1 TGCAGTGCTACTGACAGGGATCAGCCCCAGCATTTT CSATDRDQPQHF
TRBD1 many TRBJ1-5 TRBV6-6 TGTGCCAGCATCAGGGGGACCTATCAGCCCCAGCATTTT CASIRGTYQPQHF
TRBD2 NA TRBJ2-2 TRBV5-1 TGCGCCAGCAGCTTGGATGGCGGGAGTTTAACCGGGGAGCTGTTTTTT CASSLDGGSLTGELFF
NA NA TRBJ1-5 TRBV20-1 TGCAGTGCTAGTCCTCCGGGGACGGGGGGGCCCCAGCATTTT CSASPPGTGGPQHF
NA few TRBJ1-6 TRBV2 TGTGCCAGCAGTGAAGAGGGGCAGGGAAATTCACCCCTCCACTTT CASSEEGQGNSPLHF
TRBD1 NA TRBJ1-5 TRBV5-5 TGTGCCAGCAGCGGGACAGGGGTGGCCCAGCATTTT CASSGTGVAQHF
TRBD2 NA TRBJ2-3 TRBV4-3 TGCGCCAGCAGCCAAGGGCTAGCGGGGGGGCCGGGCACAGATACGCAGTATTTT CASSQGLAGGPGTDTQYF
NA NA TRBJ1-2 TRBV2 TGTGCCAGCAGTGAAAGTCAGTTTTCGGGCTACACCTTC CASSESQFSGYTF
NA NA TRBJ1-5 TRBV7-2 TGTGCCAGCAGCTTATATCCCGATCAGCCCCAGCATTTT CASSLYPDQPQHF
TRBD2 NA TRBJ2-1 TRBV6-5 TGTGCCAGCAGAGCGGCGGGAGCCTCCTACAATGAGCAGTTCTTC CASRAAGASYNEQFF
NA NA TRBJ1-1 TRBV9 TGTGCCAGCAGCGGGGGCAGTAGGACTGAAGCTTTCTTT CASSGGSRTEAFF
NA NA TRBJ1-1 TRBV6-5 TGTGCCAGCAGAAAGATCGACAGACTCACTGAAGCTTTCTTT CASRKIDRLTEAFF
TRBD1 NA TRBJ2-5 TRBV5-1 TGCGCCAGCAGCTTGGGGTCAGGCAGGGGGCACGAGACCCAGTACTTC CASSLGSGRGHETQYF
NA few TRBJ2-2 TRBV10-3 TGTGCCATCAGTGAGGGGGACTCTACTCAGGAGCTGTTTTTT CAISEGDSTQELFF
TRBD1 once TRBJ2-5 TRBV19 TGTGCCAGTAGTACCGACAGGGGCCAAGAGACCCAGTACTTC CASSTDRGQETQYF
NA NA TRBJ2-1 TRBV10-3 TGTGCCATCAGTGACAGTAACAATGAGCAGTTCTTC CAISDSNNEQFF
NA NA TRBJ2-7 TRBV6-5 TGTGCCAGCAGACAGGGCTCCTACGAGCAGTACTTC CASRQGSYEQYF
TRBD2 NA TRBJ2-7 TRBV2 TGTGCCAGCAGTTACAGGACTAGCAGCGCCTACGAGCAGTACTTC CASSYRTSSAYEQYF
TRBD2 NA TRBJ2-5 TRBV6-5 TGTGCCAGCAGTTACTCGTGGGAGGGCCAGGAGACCCAGTACTTC CASSYSWEGQETQYF
NA NA TRBJ2-7 TRBV9 TGTGCCAGCAGCGAATCACTAAAGTCTTCCTACGAGCAGTACTTC CASSESLKSSYEQYF
TRBD1 NA TRBJ1-5 TRBV19 TGTGCCAGTACTTCAAGGACAGGGGAGAGAATGGTCAATCAGCCCCAGCATTTT CASTSRTGERMVNQPQHF
NA once TRBJ2-3 TRBV5-1 TGCGCCAGCAGCCGAACAGGGCTCGACACAGATACGCAGTATTTT CASSRTGLDTDTQYF
NA NA TRBJ2-3 TRBV5-1 TGCGCCAGCAAACCGGGACAAGGGTTTTACACAGATACGCAGTATTTT CASKPGQGFYTDTQYF
TRBD2 NA TRBJ2-5 TRBV19 TGTGCCAGTAGTCCACGACTAGCGGGAGTCCAGGAGACCCAGTACTTC CASSPRLAGVQETQYF
NA NA TRBJ1-1 TRBV6-2/TRBV6-3 TGTGCCAGCAGTTGGGAGGTTGACACTGAAGCTTTCTTT CASSWEVDTEAFF
NA NA TRBJ1-5 TRBV2 TGTGCCAGCAGCCAATGGGGGGGGGATCAGCCCCAGCATTTT CASSQWGGDQPQHF
TRBD1 NA TRBJ2-7 TRBV9 TGTGCCAGCAGCCCAGGGACAGGGTCCCTGGGTGAGCAGTACTTC CASSPGTGSLGEQYF
TRBD1 NA TRBJ2-3 TRBV7-9 TGTGCCAGCAGCTTAGACGGGACAGACACAGATACGCAGTATTTT CASSLDGTDTDTQYF
NA NA TRBJ2-3 TRBV14 TGTGCCAGCAGGGGCCAAGGTGCGGATACGCAGTATTTT CASRGQGADTQYF
TRBD1 NA TRBJ1-5 TRBV5-1 TGCGCCAGCAGCTTGGGCGGGACAGGACCTGGCAATCAGCCCCAGCATTTT CASSLGGTGPGNQPQHF
TRBD2 few TRBJ2-3 TRBV13 TGTGCCAGCGCGGGGGGCCTTAGCACAGATACGCAGTATTTT CASAGGLSTDTQYF
NA NA TRBJ2-2 TRBV19 TGTGCCAGTAGCGGGGCGAACACCGGGGAGCTGTTTTTT CASSGANTGELFF
NA NA TRBJ1-2 TRBV5-1 TGCGCCAGCAGCTCTGACAGGCCCCGGGGTGGCTACACCTTC CASSSDRPRGGYTF
NA NA TRBJ2-3 TRBV28 TGTGCCAGCAGAATTCGGGACTTCTCAGATACGCAGTATTTT CASRIRDFSDTQYF